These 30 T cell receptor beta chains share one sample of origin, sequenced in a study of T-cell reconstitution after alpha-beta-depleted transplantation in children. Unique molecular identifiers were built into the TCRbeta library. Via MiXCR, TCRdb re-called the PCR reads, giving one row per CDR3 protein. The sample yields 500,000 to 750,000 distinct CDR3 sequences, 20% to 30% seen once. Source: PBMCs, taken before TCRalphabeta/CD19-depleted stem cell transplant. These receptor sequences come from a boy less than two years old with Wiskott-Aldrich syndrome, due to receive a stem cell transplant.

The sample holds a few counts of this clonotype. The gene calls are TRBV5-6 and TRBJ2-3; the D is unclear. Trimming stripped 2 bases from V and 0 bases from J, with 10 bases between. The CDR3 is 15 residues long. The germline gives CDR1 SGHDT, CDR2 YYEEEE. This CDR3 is CASSLDTPSTDTQYF. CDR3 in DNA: TGTGCCAGCAGCTTAGATACTCCTAGCACAGATACGCAGTATTTT. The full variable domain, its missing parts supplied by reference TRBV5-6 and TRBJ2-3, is DAGVTQSPTHLIKTRGQQVTLRCSPKSGHDTVSWYQQALGQGPQFIFQYYEEEERQRGNFPDRFSGHQFPNYSSELNVNALLLGDSALYLCASSLDTPSTDTQYFGPGTRLTVL.

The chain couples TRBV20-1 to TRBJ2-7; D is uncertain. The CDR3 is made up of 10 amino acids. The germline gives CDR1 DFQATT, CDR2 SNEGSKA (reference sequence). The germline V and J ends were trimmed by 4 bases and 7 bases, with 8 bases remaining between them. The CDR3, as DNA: TGCAGTGCTAAGCAGCTAGAGCAGTACTTC. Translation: CSAKQLEQYF.

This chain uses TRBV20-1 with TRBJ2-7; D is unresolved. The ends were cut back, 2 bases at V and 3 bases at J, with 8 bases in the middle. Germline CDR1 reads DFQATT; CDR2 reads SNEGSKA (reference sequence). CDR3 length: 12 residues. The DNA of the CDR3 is TGCAGTGCTAGATCACAGCACTACGAGCAGTACTTC. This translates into CSARSQHYEQYF.

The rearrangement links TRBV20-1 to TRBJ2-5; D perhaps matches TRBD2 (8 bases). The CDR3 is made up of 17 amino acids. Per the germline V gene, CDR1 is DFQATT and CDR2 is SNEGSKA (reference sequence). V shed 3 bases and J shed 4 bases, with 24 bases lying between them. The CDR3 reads CSASRDSGAAGAETQYF. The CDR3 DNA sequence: TGCAGTGCTAGCCGGGACAGTGGGGCAGCGGGAGCAGAGACCCAGTACTTC.

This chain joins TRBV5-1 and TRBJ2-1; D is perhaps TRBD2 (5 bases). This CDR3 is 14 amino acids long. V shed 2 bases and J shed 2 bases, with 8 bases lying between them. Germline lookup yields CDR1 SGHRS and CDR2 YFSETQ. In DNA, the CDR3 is TGCGCCAGCAGCTTAGAAGCGGCCTACAATGAGCAGTTCTTC. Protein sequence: CASSLEAAYNEQFF.

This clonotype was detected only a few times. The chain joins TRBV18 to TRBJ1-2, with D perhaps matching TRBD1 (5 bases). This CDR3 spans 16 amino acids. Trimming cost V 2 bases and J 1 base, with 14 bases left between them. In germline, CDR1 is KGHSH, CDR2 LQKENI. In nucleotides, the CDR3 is TGTGCCAGCTCACCAAAAACAGGACGACTTAACTATGGCTACACCTTC. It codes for CASSPKTGRLNYGYTF.

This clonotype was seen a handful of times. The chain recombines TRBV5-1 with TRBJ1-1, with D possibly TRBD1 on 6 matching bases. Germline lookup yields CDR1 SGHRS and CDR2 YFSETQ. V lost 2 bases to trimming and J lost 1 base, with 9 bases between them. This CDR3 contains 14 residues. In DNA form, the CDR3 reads TGCGCCAGCAGCTTTGGACAGTCGAACACTGAAGCTTTCTTT. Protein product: CASSFGQSNTEAFF.

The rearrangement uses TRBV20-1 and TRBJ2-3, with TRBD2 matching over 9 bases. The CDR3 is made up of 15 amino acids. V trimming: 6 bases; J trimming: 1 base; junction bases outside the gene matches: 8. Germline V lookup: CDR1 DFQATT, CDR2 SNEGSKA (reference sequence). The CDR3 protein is CSASPIAGGTDTQYF. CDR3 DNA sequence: TGCAGTGCCAGTCCGATAGCGGGGGGCACAGATACGCAGTATTTT.

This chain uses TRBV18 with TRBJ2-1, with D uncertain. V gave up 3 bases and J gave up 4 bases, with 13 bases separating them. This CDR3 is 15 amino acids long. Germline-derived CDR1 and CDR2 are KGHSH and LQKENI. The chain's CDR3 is CASSPSRQIYNEQFF. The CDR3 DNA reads TGTGCCAGCTCACCGTCTCGGCAAATTTACAATGAGCAGTTCTTC.

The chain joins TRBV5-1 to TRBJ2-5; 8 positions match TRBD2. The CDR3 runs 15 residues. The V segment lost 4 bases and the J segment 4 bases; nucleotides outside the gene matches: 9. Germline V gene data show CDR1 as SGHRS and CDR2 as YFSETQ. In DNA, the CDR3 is TGCGCCAGCAGCCAGATAGCGGGAAGGAGAGAGACCCAGTACTTC. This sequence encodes CASSQIAGRRETQYF.

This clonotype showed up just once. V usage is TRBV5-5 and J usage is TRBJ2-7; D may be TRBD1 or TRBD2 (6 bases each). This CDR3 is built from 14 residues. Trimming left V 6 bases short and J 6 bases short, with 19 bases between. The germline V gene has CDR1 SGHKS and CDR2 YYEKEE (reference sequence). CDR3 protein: CASIFRTGAGEQYF. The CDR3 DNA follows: TGTGCCAGCATTTTTAGGACGGGGGCGGGCGAGCAGTACTTC.

This CDR3 is CASRPLYNEQFF. The DNA of the CDR3 is TGTGCCAGCAGACCACTCTACAATGAGCAGTTCTTC. The rearrangement joins TRBV7-9 to TRBJ2-1; D gene ambiguous. This CDR3 has 12 amino acids. V gave up 6 bases and J gave up 3 bases, with 6 bases separating them. The V gene's germline CDR1 is SEHNR and CDR2 FQNEAQ (reference sequence).

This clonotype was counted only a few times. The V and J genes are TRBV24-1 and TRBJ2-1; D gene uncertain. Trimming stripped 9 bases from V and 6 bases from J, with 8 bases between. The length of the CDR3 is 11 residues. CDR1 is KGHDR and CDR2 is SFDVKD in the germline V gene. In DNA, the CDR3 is TGTGCCACCTTAACGCGCAATGAGCAGTTCTTC. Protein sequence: CATLTRNEQFF.

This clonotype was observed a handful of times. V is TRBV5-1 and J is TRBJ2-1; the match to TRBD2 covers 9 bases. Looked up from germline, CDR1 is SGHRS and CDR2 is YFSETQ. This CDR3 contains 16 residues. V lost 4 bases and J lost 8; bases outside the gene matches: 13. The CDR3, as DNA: TGCGCCAGCAGCCTTTTGACTAGCGGTTTGATCGATGAGCAGTTCTTC. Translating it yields CASSLLTSGLIDEQFF.

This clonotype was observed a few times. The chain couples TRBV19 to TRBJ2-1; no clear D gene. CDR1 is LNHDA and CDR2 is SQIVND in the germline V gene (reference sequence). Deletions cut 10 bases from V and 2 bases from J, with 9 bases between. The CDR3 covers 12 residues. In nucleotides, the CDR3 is TGTGCCACCAGTTTGACCTACAATGAGCAGTTCTTC. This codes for CATSLTYNEQFF.

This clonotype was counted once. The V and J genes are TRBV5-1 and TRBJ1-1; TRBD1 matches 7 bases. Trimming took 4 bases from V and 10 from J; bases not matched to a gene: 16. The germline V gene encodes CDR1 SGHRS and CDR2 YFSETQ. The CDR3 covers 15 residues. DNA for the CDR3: TGCGCCAGCAGCCCCGAGGCAGGGGGTTTGTTGAGAGCTTTCTTT. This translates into CASSPEAGGLLRAFF.

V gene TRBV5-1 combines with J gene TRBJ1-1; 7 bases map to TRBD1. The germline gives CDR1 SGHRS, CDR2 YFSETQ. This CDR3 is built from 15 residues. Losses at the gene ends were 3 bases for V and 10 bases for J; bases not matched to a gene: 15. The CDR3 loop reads CASSSGTVTPQPAFF. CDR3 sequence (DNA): TGCGCCAGCAGCTCCGGGACAGTCACACCGCAACCAGCTTTCTTT.

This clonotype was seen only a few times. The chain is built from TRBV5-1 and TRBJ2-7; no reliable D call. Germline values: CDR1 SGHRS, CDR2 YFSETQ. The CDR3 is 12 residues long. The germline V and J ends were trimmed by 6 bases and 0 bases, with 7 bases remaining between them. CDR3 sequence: CASNGDSYEQYF. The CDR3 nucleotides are TGCGCCAGCAATGGAGACTCCTACGAGCAGTACTTC.

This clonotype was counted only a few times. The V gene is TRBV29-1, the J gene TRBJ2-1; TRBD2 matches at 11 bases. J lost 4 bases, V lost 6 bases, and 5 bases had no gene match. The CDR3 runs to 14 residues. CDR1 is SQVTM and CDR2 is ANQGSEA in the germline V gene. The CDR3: CSVETSGNYNEQFF. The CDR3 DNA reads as TGCAGCGTCGAGACTAGCGGGAATTACAATGAGCAGTTCTTC.

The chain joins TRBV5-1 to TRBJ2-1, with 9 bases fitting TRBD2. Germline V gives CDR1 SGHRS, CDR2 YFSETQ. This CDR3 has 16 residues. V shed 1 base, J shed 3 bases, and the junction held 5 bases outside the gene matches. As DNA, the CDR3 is TGCGCCAGCAGCTTGTGGGCTAGCGGGAACTACAATGAGCAGTTCTTC. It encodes CASSLWASGNYNEQFF.

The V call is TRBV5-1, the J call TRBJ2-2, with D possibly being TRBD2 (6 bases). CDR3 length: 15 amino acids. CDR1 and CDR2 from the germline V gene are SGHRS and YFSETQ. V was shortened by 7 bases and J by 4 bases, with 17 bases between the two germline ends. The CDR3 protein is CASGTGGIGTGELFF. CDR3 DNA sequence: TGCGCCAGCGGGACTGGAGGGATTGGCACCGGGGAGCTGTTTTTT.

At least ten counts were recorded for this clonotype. CDR3 sequence reads: CASSSTGGGETQYF. Here the CDR3 DNA reads TGTGCCAGCAGCTCAACAGGGGGAGGAGAGACCCAGTACTTC. This sequence joins TRBV27 and TRBJ2-5; 8 positions agree with TRBD1. V was clipped by 6 bases and J by 4 bases; unmatched bases: 7. From germline, CDR1 is MNHEY and CDR2 SMNVEV (reference sequence). CDR3 size: 14 residues.

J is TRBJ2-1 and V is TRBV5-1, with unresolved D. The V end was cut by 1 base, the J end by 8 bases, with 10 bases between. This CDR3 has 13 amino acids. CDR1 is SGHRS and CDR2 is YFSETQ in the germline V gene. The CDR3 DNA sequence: TGCGCCAGCAGCTTGTTTTACGTCCATGAGCAGTTCTTC. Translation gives CASSLFYVHEQFF.

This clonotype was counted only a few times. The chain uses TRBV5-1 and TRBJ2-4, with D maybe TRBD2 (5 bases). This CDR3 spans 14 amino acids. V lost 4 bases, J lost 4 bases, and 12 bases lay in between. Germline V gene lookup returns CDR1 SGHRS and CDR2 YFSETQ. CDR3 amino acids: CASSPRGSKNIQYF. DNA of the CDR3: TGCGCCAGCAGCCCACGGGGTTCTAAAAACATTCAGTACTTC.

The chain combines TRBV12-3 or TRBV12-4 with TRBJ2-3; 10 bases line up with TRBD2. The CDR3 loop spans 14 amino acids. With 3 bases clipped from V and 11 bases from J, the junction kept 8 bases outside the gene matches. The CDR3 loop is CASSLSGRARVQYF. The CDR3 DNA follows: TGTGCCAGCAGTTTGAGCGGGAGGGCCCGGGTGCAGTATTTT.

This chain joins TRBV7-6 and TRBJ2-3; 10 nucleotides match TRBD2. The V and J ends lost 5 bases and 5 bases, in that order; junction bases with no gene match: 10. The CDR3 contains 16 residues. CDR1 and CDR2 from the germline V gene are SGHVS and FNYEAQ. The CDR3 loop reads CASSARSLAGEDTQYF. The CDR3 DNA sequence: TGTGCCAGCAGCGCTAGGTCCCTAGCGGGAGAAGATACGCAGTATTTT.

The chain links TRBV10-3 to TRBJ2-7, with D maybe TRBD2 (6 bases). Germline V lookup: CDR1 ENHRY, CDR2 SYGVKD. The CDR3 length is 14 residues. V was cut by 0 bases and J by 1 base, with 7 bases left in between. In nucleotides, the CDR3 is TGTGCCATCAGTGAGTCCGGGACTTCCTACGAGCAGTACTTC. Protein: CAISESGTSYEQYF.

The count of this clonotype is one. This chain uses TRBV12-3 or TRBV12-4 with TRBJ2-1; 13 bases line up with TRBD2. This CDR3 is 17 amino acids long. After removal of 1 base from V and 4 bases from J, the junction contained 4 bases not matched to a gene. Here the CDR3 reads CASSLDTSGRAYNEQFF. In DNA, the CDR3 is TGTGCCAGCAGTTTAGATACTAGCGGGAGGGCATACAATGAGCAGTTCTTC.

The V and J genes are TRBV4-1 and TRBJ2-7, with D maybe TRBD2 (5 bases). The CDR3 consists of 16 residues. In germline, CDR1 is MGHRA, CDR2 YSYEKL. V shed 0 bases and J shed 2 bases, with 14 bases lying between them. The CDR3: CASSQDQQRIPYEQYF. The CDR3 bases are TGCGCCAGCAGCCAAGATCAGCAGCGGATCCCCTACGAGCAGTACTTC.

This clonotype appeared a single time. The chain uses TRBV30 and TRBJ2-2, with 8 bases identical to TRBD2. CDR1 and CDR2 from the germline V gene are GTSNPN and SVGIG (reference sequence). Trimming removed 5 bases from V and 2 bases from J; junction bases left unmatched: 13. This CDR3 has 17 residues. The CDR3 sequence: CAWYRVTSGPNTGELFF. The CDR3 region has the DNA TGTGCCTGGTATCGGGTTACTAGCGGCCCTAACACCGGGGAGCTGTTTTTT.